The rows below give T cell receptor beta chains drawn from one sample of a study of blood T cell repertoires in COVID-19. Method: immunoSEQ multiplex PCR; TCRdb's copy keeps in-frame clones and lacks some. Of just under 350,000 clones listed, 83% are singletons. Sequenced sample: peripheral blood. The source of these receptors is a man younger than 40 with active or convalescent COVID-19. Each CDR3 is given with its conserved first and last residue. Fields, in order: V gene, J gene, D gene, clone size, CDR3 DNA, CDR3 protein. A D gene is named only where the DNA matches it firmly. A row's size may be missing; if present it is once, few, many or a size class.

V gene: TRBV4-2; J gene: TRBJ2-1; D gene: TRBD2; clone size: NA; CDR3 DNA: TGTGCCAGCAGCCCGACGACTAGCGGGATTTATGATGAGCAGTTCTTC; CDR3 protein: CASSPTTSGIYDEQFF
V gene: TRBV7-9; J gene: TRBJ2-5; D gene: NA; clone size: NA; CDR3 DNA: TGTGCCAGCAGCCCCGATCACCACCGGGAGACCCAGTACTTC; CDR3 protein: CASSPDHHRETQYF
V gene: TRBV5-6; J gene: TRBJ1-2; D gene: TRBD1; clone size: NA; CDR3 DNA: TGTGCCAGCAGCCCGGGACAGGCCTATGGCTACACCTTC; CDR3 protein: CASSPGQAYGYTF
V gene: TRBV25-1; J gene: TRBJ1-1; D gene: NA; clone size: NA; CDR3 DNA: TGTGCCAGCAGTTACCGGGAACGGGCTTTCTTT; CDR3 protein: CASSYRERAFF
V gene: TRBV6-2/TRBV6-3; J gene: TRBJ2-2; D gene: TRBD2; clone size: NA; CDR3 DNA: TGTGCCAGCAGTTACTCGCCTAGCGGGAACACCGGGGAGCTGTTTTTT; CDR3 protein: CASSYSPSGNTGELFF
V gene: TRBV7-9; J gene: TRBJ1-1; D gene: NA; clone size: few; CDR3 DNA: TGTGCCAGCAGCTTAACGGGCACTGAAGCTTTCTTT; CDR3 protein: CASSLTGTEAFF
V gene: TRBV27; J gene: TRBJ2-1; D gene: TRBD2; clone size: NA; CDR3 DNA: TGTGCCAGCAGCACCAGGGGGCTAGCGGGGGGAATTTACAATGAGCAGTTCTTC; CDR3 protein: CASSTRGLAGGIYNEQFF
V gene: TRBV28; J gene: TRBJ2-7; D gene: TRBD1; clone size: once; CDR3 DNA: TGTGCCAGCAGTCAGCGACAGGGGCTTACCTACGAGCAGTACTTC; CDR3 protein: CASSQRQGLTYEQYF
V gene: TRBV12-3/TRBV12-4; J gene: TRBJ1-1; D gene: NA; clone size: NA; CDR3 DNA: TGTGCCAGCAGCTCCTTGGGCGACACTGAAGCTTTCTTT; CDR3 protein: CASSSLGDTEAFF
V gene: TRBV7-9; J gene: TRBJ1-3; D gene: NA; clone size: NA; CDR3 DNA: TGTGCCAGCAGCTTATCTTCCCGGGCTGGAAACACCATATATTTT; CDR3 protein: CASSLSSRAGNTIYF
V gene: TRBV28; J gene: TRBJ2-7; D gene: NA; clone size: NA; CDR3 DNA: TGTGCCAGCAGTTCTGTGTCCTACGAGCAGTACTTC; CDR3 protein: CASSSVSYEQYF
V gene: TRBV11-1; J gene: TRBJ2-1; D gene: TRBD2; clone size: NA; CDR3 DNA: TGTGCCAGCAGCTTAGCGATCTGGGGGGGCTACAATGAGCAGTTCTTC; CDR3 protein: CASSLAIWGGYNEQFF
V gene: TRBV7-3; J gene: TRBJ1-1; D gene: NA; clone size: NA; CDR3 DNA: TGTGCCAGCAGCAGAGGGGGATCGAGCACTGAAGCTTTCTTT; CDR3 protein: CASSRGGSSTEAFF
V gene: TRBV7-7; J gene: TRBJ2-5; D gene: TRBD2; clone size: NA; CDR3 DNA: TGTGCCAGCAGCGCCGGACTAGCGGGGGGACAAGAGACCCAGTACTTC; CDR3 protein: CASSAGLAGGQETQYF